Listed here are 29 T cell receptor beta chains from one sample, sequenced in a study of memory CD4+ T cells and cytomegalovirus serostatus. The data were produced by immunoSEQ multiplex PCR, yet TCRdb's version contains in-frame clones alone and is incomplete. The repertoire includes some 52,000 clones, about 83% of them detected once, and about 2.1% sits in the top ten. The sort gate was single viable CD3+CD4+CD8-CD45RO+ cells for memory CD4+ T cells. Sequences were obtained from memory CD4+ T cells from blood. All receptors come from an adult in good health and CMV-seropositive.

This clone came up once. The V and J genes are TRBV29-1 and TRBJ1-4; tentatively, D is TRBD1 (5 bases). The CDR3 extends over 14 amino acids. Germline V gene sequence: CDR1 SQVTM, CDR2 ANQGSEA. Between the trimmed V and J ends, which lost 4 bases and 8 bases, there was a span of 17 bases. This CDR3 is CSVGYGAGREKLFF. In DNA form, the CDR3 reads TGCAGCGTTGGGTATGGGGCAGGGAGAGAAAAACTGTTTTTT.

The count of this clone is one. V is TRBV6-1 and J is TRBJ1-1; D is undetermined. The V end was cut by 3 bases, the J end by 4 bases, with 9 bases between. The CDR3 consists of 13 residues. Germline assignment: CDR1 MNHNS and CDR2 SASEGT. CDR3: CASSDNLGTEAFF. The DNA of the CDR3 is TGTGCCAGCAGTGACAATTTGGGCACTGAAGCTTTCTTT.

The J gene is TRBJ2-1, the V gene TRBV11-2; D is ambiguous. There are 16 residues in the CDR3. V was cut by 4 bases and J by 7 bases, with 20 bases left in between. Germline assignment: CDR1 SGHAT and CDR2 FQNNGV. The CDR3 loop reads CASSSFGSSTFNEQFF. The CDR3 nucleotides read TGTGCCAGCAGCTCATTTGGCTCCTCGACCTTTAATGAGCAGTTCTTC.

This chain joins TRBV7-2 and TRBJ1-2, with D maybe TRBD1 (6 bases). Trimming took off 3 bases at V and 8 bases at J, with 13 bases between the two ends. Germline assignment: CDR1 SGHTA and CDR2 FQGNSA. The CDR3 spans 13 residues. Written as DNA, the CDR3 is TGTGCCAGCAGCTTTTTCCGACAGGAGGGCTACACCTTC. Protein: CASSFFRQEGYTF.

The chain joins TRBV28 to TRBJ2-3; D unclear. The CDR3 covers 15 residues. The V gene lost 6 bases and the J gene lost 0 bases, with 13 bases spanning the gap. The germline V gene encodes CDR1 MDHEN and CDR2 SYDVKM. For the CDR3, the DNA is TGTGCCAGCAGCCTCCGGACCGGAAGCACAGATACGCAGTATTTT. It yields the protein CASSLRTGSTDTQYF.

This clone was seen a handful of times. The chain is built from TRBV6-5 and TRBJ2-7, with D perhaps matching TRBD2 (6 bases). V lost 6 bases and J lost 3, with 18 bases in between. There are 15 residues in the CDR3. The germline V gene encodes CDR1 MNHEY and CDR2 SVGAGI. CDR3 DNA sequence: TGTGCCAGCAGCCCTTGGAGGGGTCTGGGCTACGAGCAGTACTTC. Residues: CASSPWRGLGYEQYF.

The gene calls are TRBV28 and TRBJ1-5; D ambiguous. There are 12 residues in the CDR3. Trimming removed 5 bases at V and 8 bases at J, with 10 bases between. CDR1 and CDR2 from the germline V gene are MDHEN and SYDVKM. The CDR3 spells CASSRVLEPQHF. CDR3 DNA: TGTGCCAGCAGTAGAGTGCTGGAGCCCCAGCATTTT. Variable domain in full (rest from reference TRBV28 and TRBJ1-5): DVKVTQSSRYLVKRTGEKVFLECVQDMDHENMFWYRQDPGLGLRLIYFSYDVKMKEKGDIPEGYSVSREKKERFSLILESASTNQTSMYLCASSRVLEPQHFGDGTRLSIL.

This clone has more than one count but fewer than ten. V is TRBV28 and J is TRBJ2-7, with D possibly matching TRBD1 (5 bases). This CDR3 has 14 residues. V shed 3 bases and J shed 6 bases, with 15 bases lying between them. The germline V gene has CDR1 MDHEN and CDR2 SYDVKM. CDR3 sequence: CASSFGTGTFEQYF. The CDR3 DNA sequence: TGTGCCAGCAGTTTTGGAACAGGTACATTCGAGCAGTACTTC.

This clone appeared a few times. The V call is TRBV5-1, the J call TRBJ2-7; possible D gene TRBD1, 6 bases. The CDR3 has 11 amino acids. Germline V lookup: CDR1 SGHRS, CDR2 YFSETQ. V lost 4 bases, J lost 6 bases, and 8 bases lay in between. CDR3 sequence: CASSLTGEQYF. CDR3 coding DNA: TGCGCCAGCAGCCTGACAGGCGAGCAGTACTTC.

V usage is TRBV11-3 and J usage is TRBJ2-3; tentatively, D is TRBD1 or TRBD2 (6 bases each). The CDR3 is made up of 14 amino acids. V shed 5 bases and J shed 2 bases, with 11 bases lying between them. The germline CDR1 and CDR2 sequences are SGHNT and YENEEA. The CDR3: CASSGGLSTDTQYF. The DNA for the CDR3 is TGTGCCAGCAGCGGGGGGCTTTCCACAGATACGCAGTATTTT.

The J gene is TRBJ1-1, the V gene TRBV10-2, with D uncertain. CDR1 and CDR2 from the germline V gene are WSHSY and SAAADI. V lost 0 bases to trimming and J lost 5 bases, with 10 bases between them. This CDR3 contains 14 residues. CDR3: CASSESGYGTEAFF. The DNA of the CDR3 is TGCGCCAGCAGTGAGTCCGGGTATGGGACTGAAGCTTTCTTT.

Only a few counts were recorded for this clone. The chain combines TRBV5-1 with TRBJ2-3, with a tentative D call TRBD2 (6 bases). The CDR3 loop spans 14 amino acids. The ends were cut back, 2 bases at V and 2 bases at J, with 9 bases in the middle. In germline, CDR1 is SGHRS, CDR2 YFSETQ. CDR3 in amino acids: CASSFGRPTDTQYF. CDR3 coding DNA: TGCGCCAGCAGCTTTGGGAGGCCCACAGATACGCAGTATTTT.

This clone was found a few times. The V call is TRBV27, the J call TRBJ2-6; D unresolved. The germline V gene has CDR1 MNHEY and CDR2 SMNVEV (reference sequence). The CDR3 runs 15 residues. The germline V and J ends were trimmed by 5 bases and 0 bases, with 8 bases remaining between them. The CDR3 bases are TGTGCCAGCAGTCCCAGAAACTCTGGGGCCAACGTCCTGACTTTC. Translated, it gives CASSPRNSGANVLTF.

The V call is TRBV10-1, the J call TRBJ2-3; D unclear. Germline CDR1 WNHNN, CDR2 SYGVQD (reference sequence). This CDR3 is 14 amino acids long. Trimming took 2 bases from V and 5 from J, leaving 11 bases between them. The CDR3 spells CASSESDSGDTQYF. The CDR3 DNA follows: TGCGCCAGCAGTGAGAGCGACTCCGGAGATACGCAGTATTTT.

CDR3 coding DNA: TGCAGTGCTAGAGGGGGTGAGGAGCTGTTTTTT. The encoded protein is CSARGGEELFF. The rearrangement links TRBV20-1 to TRBJ2-2; D is unresolved. V lost 1 base and J 10 bases, leaving 7 bases between the germline ends. The germline V gene has CDR1 DFQATT and CDR2 SNEGSKA (reference sequence). This CDR3 comprises 11 residues.

This chain uses TRBV18 with TRBJ1-1; weak D call: TRBD1 (5 bases). The CDR3 loop spans 11 amino acids. Germline V gene lookup returns CDR1 KGHSH and CDR2 LQKENI. V was shortened by 4 bases and J by 10 bases, with 10 bases between the two germline ends. The CDR3 region has the DNA TGTGCCAGCTCACTCGGGGACTCAGCTTTCTTT. Residues: CASSLGDSAFF. Variable domain in full (rest from reference TRBV18 and TRBJ1-1): NAGVMQNPRHLVRRRGQEARLRCSPMKGHSHVYWYRQLPEEGLKFMVYLQKENIIDESGMPKERFSAEFPKEGPSILRIQQVVRGDSAAYFCASSLGDSAFFGQGTRLTVV.

The CDR3 DNA reads as TGTGCCAGCAGCTTGGGACTAGGCACAGATACGCAGTATTTT. It is translated as CASSLGLGTDTQYF. The chain couples TRBV7-2 to TRBJ2-3, with 8 nucleotides matching TRBD2. The CDR3 consists of 14 residues. Per germline, CDR1 SGHTA and CDR2 FQGNSA. The junction had 0 bases not matched to a gene; V was cut back by 3 bases and J by 1 base. The complete variable domain, with remaining parts taken from reference TRBV7-2 and TRBJ2-3, reads GAGVSQSPSNKVTEKGKDVELRCDPISGHTALYWYRQSLGQGLEFLIYFQGNSAPDKSGLPSDRFSAERTGGSVSTLTIQRTQQEDSAVYLCASSLGLGTDTQYFGPGTRLTVL.

This clone has a single count. The chain carries TRBV9 and TRBJ1-2, with TRBD1 matching 9 bases. The CDR3 runs 14 residues. Germline lookup yields CDR1 SGDLS and CDR2 YYNGEE. Trimming took 3 bases from V and 4 from J; bases not matched to a gene: 4. The CDR3 bases are TGTGCCAGCAGCGCAAGGGACAGGGCCTATGGCTACACCTTC. Translation: CASSARDRAYGYTF.

This clone showed up just a few times. This chain uses TRBV19 with TRBJ1-1; D might be TRBD1 (6 bases). V dropped 3 bases and J dropped 0 bases, with 14 bases sitting between them. CDR1 is LNHDA, CDR2 SQIVND, per germline (reference sequence). CDR3 length: 16 residues. This chain's CDR3 is CASSMRGGLMNTEAFF. The CDR3 nucleotides are TGTGCCAGTAGTATGAGGGGGGGGCTCATGAACACTGAAGCTTTCTTT.

V is TRBV4-2 and J is TRBJ1-5; D is undetermined. This CDR3 comprises 16 residues. Trimming took 0 bases from V and 1 from J, leaving 10 bases between them. Germline V gene lookup returns CDR1 LGHNA and CDR2 YNFKEQ. CDR3 sequence: CASSQEQGGSNQPQHF. Here the CDR3 DNA reads TGTGCCAGCAGCCAAGAACAAGGCGGGAGCAATCAGCCCCAGCATTTT.

The chain uses TRBV10-1 and TRBJ2-3; D is uncertain. Germline V lookup: CDR1 WNHNN, CDR2 SYGVQD (reference sequence). The CDR3 covers 14 residues. V was clipped by 2 bases and J by 3 bases, with 9 bases between them. This CDR3 reads CASSEASVTDTQYF. The DNA of the CDR3 is TGCGCCAGCAGTGAGGCCTCCGTGACAGATACGCAGTATTTT.

About this clone: The junction departs from germline at one end; a sequencing error may be responsible. The chain recombines TRBV7-7 with TRBJ2-4; D may be TRBD1 (6 bases). CDR3 size: 9 residues. The germline V gene encodes CDR1 SSHAT and CDR2 FNYEAQ (reference sequence). The CDR3 coding sequence is TGTGCTAGCAGCTTAGGTACAGGGTTC. Encoded protein: CASSLGTGF. The variable domain in full, completed from reference TRBV7-7 and TRBJ2-4, reads GAGVSQSPRYKVTKRGQDVTLRCDPISSHATLYWYQQALGQGPEFLTYFNYEAQPDKSGLPSDRFSAERPEGSISTLTIQRTEQRDSAMYRCASSLGTGFGAGTRLSVL.

CDR3 DNA sequence: TGTGCCAGCAGCTTAGGTCAGGGGAACACTGAAGCTTTCTTT. It translates to CASSLGQGNTEAFF. The J gene is TRBJ1-1, the V gene TRBV7-2; D may be TRBD1 (5 bases). The CDR3 is 14 residues long. V was pared by 1 base and J by 1 base, with 7 bases between. From germline, CDR1 is SGHTA and CDR2 FQGNSA.

This chain joins TRBV11-3 and TRBJ2-2; D call uncertain. Germline V CDR1 and CDR2: SGHNT, YENEEA. This CDR3 spans 13 amino acids. Trimming removed 4 bases from V and 0 bases from J, with 3 bases in between. CDR3 region: CASSSSNTGELFF. CDR3 sequence (DNA): TGTGCCAGCAGCTCATCGAACACCGGGGAGCTGTTTTTT.

The J gene is TRBJ1-1, the V gene TRBV5-1; D is perhaps TRBD1 (5 bases). V gave up 7 bases and J gave up 5 bases, with 18 bases separating them. The CDR3 runs to 14 residues. Germline CDR1 and CDR2: SGHRS and YFSETQ. CDR3 bases: TGCGCCAGCCGCCCGGGGCCCTCGGGTACTGAAGCTTTCTTT. This translates into CASRPGPSGTEAFF.

The J gene is TRBJ2-7, the V gene TRBV11-2, with TRBD2 matching over 9 bases. Germline CDR1 and CDR2: SGHAT and FQNNGV. After removal of 3 bases from V and 6 bases from J, the junction contained 9 bases not matched to a gene. The CDR3 sequence is 15 residues long. This CDR3 is CASSLISGRIGEQYF. The CDR3 DNA follows: TGTGCCAGCAGCTTGATTAGCGGGAGAATTGGCGAGCAGTACTTC.

This chain joins TRBV15 and TRBJ2-3; TRBD1 aligns across 8 bases. Germline CDR1 and CDR2: LNHNV and YYDKDF (reference sequence). Unmatched junction bases numbered 8, after V lost 1 base and J lost 5 bases. CDR3 length equals 16 residues. The CDR3 region has the DNA TGTGCCACCAGCAGAGGGACAGGGAAAGGCAGAGATACGCAGTATTTT. Its translation: CATSRGTGKGRDTQYF. The full variable domain, rest sourced from reference TRBV15 and TRBJ2-3, is DAMVIQNPRYQVTQFGKPVTLSCSQTLNHNVMYWYQQKSSQAPKLLFHYYDKDFNNEADTPDNFQSRRPNTSFCFLDIRSPGLGDTAMYLCATSRGTGKGRDTQYFGPGTRLTVL.

The CDR3 region has the DNA TGTGCCACCGGTTACAGCACAGATACGCAGTATTTT. Its protein product is CATGYSTDTQYF. The chain uses TRBV2 and TRBJ2-3; D is unclear. Germline-derived CDR1 and CDR2 are SNHLY and FYNNEI. Trimming pared 10 bases from V and 0 bases from J, leaving 8 bases between. The CDR3 is 12 residues long.

This rearrangement joins TRBV6-5 to TRBJ2-1; TRBD1 might be the D (5 bases). The V gene's germline CDR1 is MNHEY and CDR2 SVGAGI. Trimming left V 5 bases short and J 5 bases short, with 16 bases between. CDR3 length: 15 residues. CDR3 loop: CASSASGLGNNEQFF. The CDR3 nucleotides read TGTGCCAGCAGTGCCTCAGGGCTTGGAAACAATGAGCAGTTCTTC.